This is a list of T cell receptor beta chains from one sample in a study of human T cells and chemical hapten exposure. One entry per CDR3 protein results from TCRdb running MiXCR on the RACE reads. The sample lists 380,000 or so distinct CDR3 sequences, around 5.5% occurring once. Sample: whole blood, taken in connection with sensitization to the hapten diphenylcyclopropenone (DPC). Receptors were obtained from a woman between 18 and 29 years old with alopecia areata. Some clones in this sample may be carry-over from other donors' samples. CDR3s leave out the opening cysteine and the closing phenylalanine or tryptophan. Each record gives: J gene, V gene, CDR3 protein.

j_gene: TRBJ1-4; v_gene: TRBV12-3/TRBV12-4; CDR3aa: ASSRTLGNEKLF
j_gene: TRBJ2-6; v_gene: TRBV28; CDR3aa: ASSSTQSSGANVLT
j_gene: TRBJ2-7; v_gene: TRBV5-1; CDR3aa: ASSLGLWSSYEQY
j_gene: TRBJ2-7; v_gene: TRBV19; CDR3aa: ASSIQSESHEQY
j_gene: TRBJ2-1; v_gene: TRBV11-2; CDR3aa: ASSPPTAGGNEQF
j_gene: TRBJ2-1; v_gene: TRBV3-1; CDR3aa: ASSRRGSPPNQGNEQF
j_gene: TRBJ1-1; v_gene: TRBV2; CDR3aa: ASVETEAF
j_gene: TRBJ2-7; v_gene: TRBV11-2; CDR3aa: ASSPRDRFYEQY
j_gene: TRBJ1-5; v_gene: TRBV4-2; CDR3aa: ASSQEGGDQPQH
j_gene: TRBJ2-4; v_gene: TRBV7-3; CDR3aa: ASSLGLAGENIQY
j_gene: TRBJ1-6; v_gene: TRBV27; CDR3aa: ASSWGDSPLH
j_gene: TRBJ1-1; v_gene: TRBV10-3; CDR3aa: AAIPGGWTEAF
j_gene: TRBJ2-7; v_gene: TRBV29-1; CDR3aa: SVVPSDRGLYEQY
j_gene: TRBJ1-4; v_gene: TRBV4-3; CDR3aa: ASSQESVDEKLF
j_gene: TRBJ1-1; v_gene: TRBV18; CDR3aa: ASSPQSRSRNTEAF
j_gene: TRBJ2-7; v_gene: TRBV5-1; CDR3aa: ASSLTGSTYEQY
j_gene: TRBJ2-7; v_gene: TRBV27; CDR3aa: ASSLGQAPSYEQY
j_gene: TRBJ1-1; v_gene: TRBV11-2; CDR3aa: ASSRTGERDTEAF
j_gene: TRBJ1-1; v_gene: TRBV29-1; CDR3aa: SVGPGGLNTEAF
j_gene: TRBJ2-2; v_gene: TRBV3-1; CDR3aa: ASSQRWYSRDRGGTGELF
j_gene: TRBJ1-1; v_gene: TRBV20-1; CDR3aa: SARVAGGIDTEAF
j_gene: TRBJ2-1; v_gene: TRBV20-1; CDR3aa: SARAGTTPPRYNEQF
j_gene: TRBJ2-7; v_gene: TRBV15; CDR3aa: ATSRPGGYEQY
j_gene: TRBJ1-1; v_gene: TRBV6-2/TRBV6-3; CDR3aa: ASSYHEKSGGLLEAF
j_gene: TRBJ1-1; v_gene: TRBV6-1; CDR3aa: ASLNRVVEAF
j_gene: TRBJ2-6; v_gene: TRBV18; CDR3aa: ASSPWAGLGANVLT
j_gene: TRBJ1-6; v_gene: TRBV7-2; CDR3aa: ASSSAPYNSPLH
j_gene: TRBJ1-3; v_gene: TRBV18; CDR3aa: ASSPTADSGNTIY
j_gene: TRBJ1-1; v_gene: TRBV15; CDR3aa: ATSRDPMVSEAF
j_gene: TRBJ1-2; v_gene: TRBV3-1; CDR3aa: ASSQEIDRALT
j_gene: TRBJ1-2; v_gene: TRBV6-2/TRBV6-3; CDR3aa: ASSSPPGTKSNYGYT
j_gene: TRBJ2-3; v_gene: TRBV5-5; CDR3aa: ASSSTSSSTDTQY
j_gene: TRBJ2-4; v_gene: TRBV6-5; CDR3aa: ASNGEGNIQY
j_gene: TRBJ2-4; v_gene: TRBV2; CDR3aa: ASSEGRTKNIQY
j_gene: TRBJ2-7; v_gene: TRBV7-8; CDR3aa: ASSFLGVAHEQY
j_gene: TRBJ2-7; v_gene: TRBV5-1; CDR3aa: ASSLVPETSPYEQY
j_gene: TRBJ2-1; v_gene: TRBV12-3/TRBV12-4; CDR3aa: ASSTTGYSQF
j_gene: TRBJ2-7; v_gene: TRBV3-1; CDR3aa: ASSRTSGRYEQY